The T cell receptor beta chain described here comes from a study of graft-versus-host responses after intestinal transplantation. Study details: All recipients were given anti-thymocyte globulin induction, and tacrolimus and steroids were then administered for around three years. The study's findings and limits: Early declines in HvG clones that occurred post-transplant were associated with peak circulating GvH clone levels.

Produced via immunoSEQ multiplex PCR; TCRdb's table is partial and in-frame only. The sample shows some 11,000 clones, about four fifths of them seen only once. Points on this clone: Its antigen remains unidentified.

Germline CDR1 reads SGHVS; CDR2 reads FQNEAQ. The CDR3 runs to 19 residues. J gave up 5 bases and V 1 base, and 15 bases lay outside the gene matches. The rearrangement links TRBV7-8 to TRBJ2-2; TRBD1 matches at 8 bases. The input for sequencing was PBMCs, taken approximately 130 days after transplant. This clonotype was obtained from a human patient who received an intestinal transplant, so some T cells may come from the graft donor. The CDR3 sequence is CASSLGRLRGPVRTGELFF. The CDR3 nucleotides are TGTGCCAGCAGCTTAGGACGGCTCAGGGGGCCGGTGCGAACCGGGGAGCTGTTTTTT. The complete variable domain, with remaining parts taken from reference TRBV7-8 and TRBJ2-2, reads GAGVSQSPRYKVAKRGQDVALRCDPISGHVSLFWYQQALGQGPEFLTYFQNEAQLDKSGLPSDRFFAERPEGSVSTLKIQRTQQEDSAVYLCASSLGRLRGPVRTGELFFGEGSRLTVL.